This record covers a single T cell receptor beta chain. The data were obtained in a study of OX40 agonist ivuxolimab in advanced cancers. The CDR3 spans 14 residues. The V and J ends lost 2 bases and 9 bases, in that order; junction bases with no gene match: 5. Germline V gives CDR1 MRHNA, CDR2 SNTAGT. Data came from immunoSEQ multiplex PCR; TCRdb stores just in-frame clones and leaves some out. This sample carries tens of thousands of clones, roughly 86% of them seen once, and the ten largest clones take more than 4.5%. The chain has TRBV6-4 and TRBJ2-1; 9 bases agree with TRBD2. The sequenced sample was CD4+ or CD8+ T cells sorted from blood, obtained in a trial of the OX40 agonist ivuxolimab. This clonotype originated in an adult with an advanced solid tumor such as melanoma, head and neck, liver or kidney cancer. CDR3 nucleotides: TGTGCCAGCAGTGACGGGCGGGAGGGGGGTGAGCAGTTCTTC. Translating gives CASSDGREGGEQFF.